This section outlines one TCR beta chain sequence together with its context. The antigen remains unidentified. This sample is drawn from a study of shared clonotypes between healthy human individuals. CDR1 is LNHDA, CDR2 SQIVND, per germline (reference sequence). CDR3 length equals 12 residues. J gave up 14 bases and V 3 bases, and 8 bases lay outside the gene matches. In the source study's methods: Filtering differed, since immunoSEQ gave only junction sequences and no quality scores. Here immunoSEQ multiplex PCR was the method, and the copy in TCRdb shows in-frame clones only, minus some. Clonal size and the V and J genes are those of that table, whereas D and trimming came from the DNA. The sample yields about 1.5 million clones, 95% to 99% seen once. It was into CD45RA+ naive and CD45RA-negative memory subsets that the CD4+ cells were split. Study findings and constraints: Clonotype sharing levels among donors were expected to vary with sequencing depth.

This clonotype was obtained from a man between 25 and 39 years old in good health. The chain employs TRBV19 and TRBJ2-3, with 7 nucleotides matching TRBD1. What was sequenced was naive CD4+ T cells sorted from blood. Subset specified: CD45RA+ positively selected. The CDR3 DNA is TGTGCCAGTAGTATCTGTCTAGCAGGGGGGTATTTT. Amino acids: CASSICLAGGYF.